The 16 T cell receptor beta chains below all came from one sample that was sequenced in a study of shared T cell receptors in the human thymus. Generated by immunoSEQ multiplex PCR, the TCRdb table keeps only in-frame clones and is missing some. The repertoire consists of 500,000 to 550,000 clones, with around 78% occurring once and the leading ten covering about 0.013%. The sample also formed part of further work on human thymus T cells.

Sequencing was carried out using thymocytes. Receptor source: a boy younger than two with a congenital heart defect.

This chain joins TRBV28 and TRBJ2-7; 10 bases are a match to TRBD1. V lost 5 bases to trimming and J lost 2 bases; unmatched junction nucleotides: 6. Germline V CDR1 and CDR2: MDHEN, SYDVKM. The CDR3 covers 15 residues. CDR3 sequence (DNA): TGTGCCAGCAGTCTCGACAGGGGGCCTGCCTACGAGCAGTACTTC. Its translation: CASSLDRGPAYEQYF.

This chain joins TRBV30 and TRBJ2-5; 7 bases match TRBD2. The V segment lost 3 bases and the J segment 5 bases; nucleotides outside the gene matches: 9. CDR1 and CDR2 (germline): GTSNPN, SVGIG (reference sequence). This CDR3 is built from 14 residues. CDR3 sequence (DNA): TGTGCCTGGAGGGAAAGCGGGAAACGGGAGACCCAGTACTTC. This sequence encodes CAWRESGKRETQYF. The entire variable domain, with the rest obtained from reference TRBV30 and TRBJ2-5, is as follows: SQTIHQWPATLVQPVGSPLSLECTVEGTSNPNLYWYRQAAGRGLQLLFYSVGIGQISSEVPQNLSASRPQDRQFILSSKKLLLSDSGFYLCAWRESGKRETQYFGPGTRLLVL.

The rearrangement joins TRBV5-1 to TRBJ2-2; the match to TRBD2 covers 9 bases. The CDR3 has 16 amino acids. Germline V CDR1 and CDR2: SGHRS, YFSETQ. V was pared by 4 bases and J by 1 base, with 5 bases of the junction left unmatched. CDR3 sequence (DNA): TGCGCCAGCAGCCCCTGGACTAGCGAGAACACCGGGGAGCTGTTTTTT. This encodes CASSPWTSENTGELFF.

The CDR3 sequence: CAISPGLAHTYEQYF. For the CDR3, the DNA is TGTGCCATCAGTCCGGGACTAGCGCATACCTACGAGCAGTACTTC. J is TRBJ2-7 and V is TRBV10-3; 10 nucleotides line up with TRBD2. The CDR3 loop spans 15 amino acids. Germline V CDR1 and CDR2: ENHRY, SYGVKD. V lost 5 bases to trimming and J lost 2 bases; unmatched junction nucleotides: 6.

The J gene is TRBJ1-4, the V gene TRBV7-8; 7 nucleotides align to TRBD1. The CDR3 sequence is 15 residues long. Losses at the gene ends were 5 bases for V and 7 bases for J; bases not matched to a gene: 10. Germline values: CDR1 SGHVS, CDR2 FQNEAQ. The DNA for the CDR3 is TGTGCCAGCAGCATACTCAGGGGGTCAATTGAAAAACTGTTTTTT. As protein: CASSILRGSIEKLFF. The whole variable domain, remainder taken from reference TRBV7-8 and TRBJ1-4, is GAGVSQSPRYKVAKRGQDVALRCDPISGHVSLFWYQQALGQGPEFLTYFQNEAQLDKSGLPSDRFFAERPEGSVSTLKIQRTQQEDSAVYLCASSILRGSIEKLFFGSGTQLSVL.

CDR3 in amino acids: CATGLLSSYNEQFF. The CDR3 region has the DNA TGTGCCACCGGACTCCTAAGCTCCTACAATGAGCAGTTCTTC. V gene TRBV2 combines with J gene TRBJ2-1, with D possibly matching TRBD2 (5 bases). Looked up from germline, CDR1 is SNHLY and CDR2 is FYNNEI. Deletions cut 10 bases from V and 0 bases from J, with 13 bases between. This CDR3 spans 14 amino acids.

This clone was recorded a few times. This CDR3 reads CASGGPNEQFF. The CDR3 region has the DNA TGTGCCAGCGGGGGCCCCAATGAGCAGTTCTTC. This chain uses TRBV6-5 with TRBJ2-1, with TRBD1 as a possible D gene (6 bases). The germline gives CDR1 MNHEY, CDR2 SVGAGI. Trimming took off 8 bases at V and 6 bases at J, with 8 bases between the two ends. This CDR3 contains 11 residues.

This chain uses TRBV2 with TRBJ2-3; 8 nucleotides align to TRBD2. Germline V gives CDR1 SNHLY, CDR2 FYNNEI. Trimming at V came to 7 bases and at J to 2 bases, leaving 8 bases not matched to a gene. This CDR3 contains 15 residues. CDR3 residues: CASMGERESTDTQYF. CDR3 nucleotide sequence: TGTGCCAGCATGGGGGAGCGGGAGTCCACAGATACGCAGTATTTT. The complete variable domain, with remaining parts taken from reference TRBV2 and TRBJ2-3, reads EPEVTQTPSHQVTQMGQEVILRCVPISNHLYFYWYRQILGQKVEFLVSFYNNEISEKSEIFDDQFSVERPDGSNFTLKIRSTKLEDSAMYFCASMGERESTDTQYFGPGTRLTVL.

This CDR3 reads CAWIKTGTFCYEQFF. The DNA of the CDR3 is TGTGCCTGGATCAAGACAGGGACCTTTTGTTATGAGCAGTTCTTC. V is TRBV30 and J is TRBJ2-1; 7 bases match TRBD1. CDR1 GTSNPN and CDR2 SVGIG come from the germline V gene (reference sequence). The CDR3 extends over 15 amino acids. J gave up 8 bases and V 4 bases, and 14 bases lay outside the gene matches.

The chain combines TRBV7-2 with TRBJ2-2, with TRBD2 matching over 7 bases. Germline lookup yields CDR1 SGHTA and CDR2 FQGNSA. J lost 4 bases, V lost 5 bases, and 10 bases had no gene match. The CDR3 length is 16 residues. CDR3 nucleotides: TGTGCCAGCAGCGCACGACTAGCTAAATCCACCGGGGAGCTGTTTTTT. Translation gives CASSARLAKSTGELFF.

V is TRBV18 and J is TRBJ2-3, with 9 bases fitting TRBD2. V lost 2 bases, J lost 2 bases, and 17 bases stayed unmatched. The CDR3 spans 20 residues. Looked up from germline, CDR1 is KGHSH and CDR2 is LQKENI. CDR3: CASSPLNSGRKGVHTDTQYF. For the CDR3, the DNA is TGTGCCAGCTCACCATTGAATAGCGGGAGAAAGGGGGTACACACAGATACGCAGTATTTT. The complete variable domain, with remaining parts taken from reference TRBV18 and TRBJ2-3, reads NAGVMQNPRHLVRRRGQEARLRCSPMKGHSHVYWYRQLPEEGLKFMVYLQKENIIDESGMPKERFSAEFPKEGPSILRIQQVVRGDSAAYFCASSPLNSGRKGVHTDTQYFGPGTRLTVL.

This clone showed up just once. The V and J genes are TRBV9 and TRBJ1-1; 11 nucleotides agree with TRBD1. With V trimmed by 3 bases and J by 4 bases, 2 bases remained unmatched. The CDR3 is made up of 14 amino acids. Germline lookup yields CDR1 SGDLS and CDR2 YYNGEE. The CDR3 sequence: CASSEDRGPTEAFF. Here the CDR3 DNA reads TGTGCCAGCAGCGAGGACAGGGGGCCCACTGAAGCTTTCTTT.

The chain couples TRBV27 to TRBJ1-1, with 9 nucleotides matching TRBD1. J lost 1 base, V lost 10 bases, and 4 bases had no gene match. The CDR3 totals 13 residues. Germline CDR1 reads MNHEY; CDR2 reads SMNVEV (reference sequence). The CDR3 coding sequence is TGTGCCACCCGGACAGGGGAGAACACTGAAGCTTTCTTT. Encoded protein: CATRTGENTEAFF.

The chain carries TRBV27 and TRBJ2-7; a weak D match, TRBD2 (5 bases). Trimming stripped 5 bases from V and 4 bases from J, with 15 bases between. The CDR3 loop spans 14 amino acids. Germline CDR1 MNHEY, CDR2 SMNVEV (reference sequence). The CDR3, as DNA: TGTGCCAGCAGTACCAAGCGGAAAGCTTACGAGCAGTACTTC. Amino acid sequence: CASSTKRKAYEQYF.

This clone has more than one count but fewer than ten. The V call is TRBV4-3, the J call TRBJ2-4; D is uncertain. Trimming removed 0 bases at V and 0 bases at J, with 6 bases between. Germline V CDR1 and CDR2: LGHNA, YSLEER. The CDR3 runs to 15 residues. The CDR3 DNA is TGCGCCAGCAGCCAAGATGGGCTAGCCAAAAACATTCAGTACTTC. This codes for CASSQDGLAKNIQYF.

The V gene is TRBV5-1, the J gene TRBJ2-3; TRBD1 matches 8 bases. Trimming removed 5 bases from V and 5 bases from J; junction bases left unmatched: 10. This CDR3 is 15 amino acids long. The germline V gene has CDR1 SGHRS and CDR2 YFSETQ. The CDR3 is CASRTQGAGEDTQYF. DNA of the CDR3: TGCGCCAGCAGGACTCAGGGGGCCGGCGAAGATACGCAGTATTTT.